Shown below are 5 T cell receptor beta chains from a single sample sequenced in a study of radiotherapy plus CTLA-4 blockade in lung cancer. Generated by immunoSEQ multiplex PCR, the TCRdb table keeps only in-frame clones and is missing some. The sample records about 60,000 clones, less than 75% being singletons. Sequencing used peripheral blood, obtained from a patient treated with radiotherapy plus ipilimumab. The receptors shown here come from a human donor with non-small cell lung cancer whose response to radiotherapy plus ipilimumab could not be evaluated.

This chain connects TRBV30 to TRBJ2-3; D is unclear. Trimming removed 0 bases from V and 3 bases from J, with 22 bases in between. Germline values: CDR1 GTSNPN, CDR2 SVGIG (reference sequence). The CDR3 contains 18 residues. Written as DNA, the CDR3 is TGTGCCTGGAGTGTAGCCCTCTTCGGCGGAGAGTCAACAGATACGCAGTATTTT. Translating it yields CAWSVALFGGESTDTQYF.

The chain recombines TRBV7-3 with TRBJ2-1, with TRBD2 matching 12 bases. After removal of 5 bases from V and 6 bases from J, the junction contained 5 bases not matched to a gene. CDR1 and CDR2 (germline): SGHTA, FQGTGA. The CDR3 covers 15 residues. This chain's CDR3 is CASSAPSGGANEQFF. CDR3 nucleotide sequence: TGTGCCAGCAGCGCCCCTAGCGGGGGGGCCAATGAGCAGTTCTTC.

The chain recombines TRBV11-1 with TRBJ1-5; weak D call: TRBD1 (6 bases). The CDR3 spans 14 residues. Germline CDR1 SGHAT, CDR2 FQDESV (reference sequence). V was pared by 4 bases and J by 4 bases, with 11 bases between. CDR3 sequence reads: CASSSDRTNQPQHF. The DNA for the CDR3 is TGTGCCAGCAGCTCCGACAGGACAAATCAGCCCCAGCATTTT.

This clone was seen a few times. The chain uses TRBV4-1 and TRBJ2-1, with TRBD2 identical over 7 bases. CDR1 is MGHRA and CDR2 is YSYEKL in the germline V gene. This CDR3 spans 17 amino acids. V lost 4 bases, J lost 3 bases, and 12 bases stayed unmatched. The CDR3 spells CASSPKWGRDYYNEQFF. The CDR3 bases are TGCGCCAGCAGCCCGAAGTGGGGCCGGGACTACTACAATGAGCAGTTCTTC.

The chain uses TRBV5-1 and TRBJ2-5, with a possible D match to TRBD1 (7 bases). V lost 0 bases and J lost 4, with 13 bases in between. The CDR3 is 15 residues long. Germline V gives CDR1 SGHRS, CDR2 YFSETQ. The CDR3 DNA reads TGCGCCAGCAGCTTGGTACCAGGGGGGAGAGAGACCCAGTACTTC. Translated, it gives CASSLVPGGRETQYF.